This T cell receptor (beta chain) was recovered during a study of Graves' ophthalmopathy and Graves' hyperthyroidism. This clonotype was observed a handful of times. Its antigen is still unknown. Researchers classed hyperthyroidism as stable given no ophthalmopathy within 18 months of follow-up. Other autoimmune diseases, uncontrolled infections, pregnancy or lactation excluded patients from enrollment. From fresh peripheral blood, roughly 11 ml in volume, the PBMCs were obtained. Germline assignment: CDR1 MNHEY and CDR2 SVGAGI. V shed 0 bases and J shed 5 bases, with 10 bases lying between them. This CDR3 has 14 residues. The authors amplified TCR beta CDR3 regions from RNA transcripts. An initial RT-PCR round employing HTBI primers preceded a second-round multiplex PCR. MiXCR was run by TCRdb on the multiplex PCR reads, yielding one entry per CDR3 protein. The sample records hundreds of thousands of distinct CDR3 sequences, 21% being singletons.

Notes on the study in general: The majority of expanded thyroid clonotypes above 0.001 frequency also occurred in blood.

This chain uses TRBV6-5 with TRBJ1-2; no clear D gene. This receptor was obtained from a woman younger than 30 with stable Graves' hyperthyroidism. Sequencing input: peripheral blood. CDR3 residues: CASSYSPGNYGYTF. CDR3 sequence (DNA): TGTGCCAGCAGTTACTCTCCGGGGAATTATGGCTACACCTTC.